The TCR beta chain described here comes from a study of PD-1 blockade in classical Hodgkin lymphoma. Concerning this clone: Its target is not known.

Study-wide results and limits: With respect to the repertoire differences, their causes, possibly disease activity or prior therapy, remain undefined.

Assay used: immunoSEQ multiplex PCR; TCRdb lists only in-frame clones, some missing. The sample contains roughly 7,400 clones, around four fifths of which appear only once. Germline values: CDR1 KGHSH, CDR2 LQKENI. V trimming: 3 bases; J trimming: 3 bases; junction bases outside the gene matches: 6. The CDR3 runs 16 residues. All trial patients relapsed after autologous stem cell transplantation. With magnetic negative selection, CD4+ T cells were purified from PBMCs that had been thawed. Source: CD4+ T cells from blood, taken at baseline. This sequence originates from a human donor with classical Hodgkin lymphoma. The chain is built from TRBV18 and TRBJ2-1, with 9 bases fitting TRBD2. CDR3 in DNA: TGTGCCAGCTCACCCTTAGCGGGAGCGGGCTACAATGAGCAGTTCTTC. Translated, it gives CASSPLAGAGYNEQFF.